The 15 T cell receptor beta chains below come from one sample, sequenced in a study of blood T cell repertoires in COVID-19. Produced via immunoSEQ multiplex PCR; TCRdb's table is partial and in-frame only. The sample holds over 200,000 clones, 75% to 85% seen once. The sample consisted of peripheral blood. All receptors come from a woman younger than 45 with COVID-19, enrolled during active disease.

The rearrangement links TRBV6-2 or TRBV6-3 to TRBJ1-6; the match to TRBD1 covers 9 bases. The CDR3 spans 18 residues. Germline V gene lookup returns CDR1 MNHEY and CDR2 SVGEGT. After removal of 3 bases from V and 5 bases from J, the junction contained 11 bases not matched to a gene. CDR3 sequence (DNA): TGTGCCAGCAGTTATGCCGGGACAGGGTTCGACAATAATTCACCCCTCCACTTT. Protein sequence: CASSYAGTGFDNNSPLHF.

V gene TRBV4-3 combines with J gene TRBJ2-7; maybe TRBD2 (6 bases). Germline loops: CDR1 LGHNA, CDR2 YSLEER. The CDR3 is 17 residues long. Deletions cut 1 base from V and 0 bases from J, with 16 bases between. The CDR3 coding sequence is TGCGCCAGCAGCCAAGGGGGACTGTCAATGAGCTCCTACGAGCAGTACTTC. Its translation: CASSQGGLSMSSYEQYF.

This clone occurred once. This chain connects TRBV6-2 or TRBV6-3 to TRBJ2-1; TRBD2 aligns across 11 bases. V was clipped by 6 bases and J by 6 bases; unmatched bases: 10. The germline CDR1 and CDR2 sequences are MNHEY and SVGEGT. The CDR3 contains 16 residues. CDR3 loop: CASSRPSGGPGNEQFF. The CDR3 DNA reads TGTGCCAGCAGCCGACCTAGCGGGGGGCCTGGCAATGAGCAGTTCTTC.

This clone was observed many times. The chain recombines TRBV2 with TRBJ1-4, with 8 bases matching TRBD1. From germline, CDR1 is SNHLY and CDR2 FYNNEI. The junction had 3 bases not matched to a gene; V was cut back by 4 bases and J by 11 bases. The CDR3 spans 12 residues. The DNA for the CDR3 is TGTGCCAGCAGTGCCACAGGGGGTAAACTGTTTTTT. Translation gives CASSATGGKLFF.

V usage is TRBV19 and J usage is TRBJ1-1; TRBD1 aligns across 7 bases. The germline V gene has CDR1 LNHDA and CDR2 SQIVND (reference sequence). With 3 bases clipped from V and 5 bases from J, the junction kept 9 bases outside the gene matches. The CDR3 length is 15 residues. The CDR3 region is CASSIGAGGFTEAFF. Here the CDR3 DNA reads TGTGCCAGTAGTATTGGGGCAGGGGGTTTTACTGAAGCTTTCTTT.

J is TRBJ1-2 and V is TRBV7-9; maybe TRBD1 (6 bases). The CDR3 is 17 residues long. The germline V gene has CDR1 SEHNR and CDR2 FQNEAQ (reference sequence). Trimming cost V 5 bases and J 3 bases, with 22 bases left between them. CDR3 coding DNA: TGTGCCAGCAGCCCTATGGACAGCGGAAAGAGGTACTATGGCTACACCTTC. The encoded protein is CASSPMDSGKRYYGYTF.

The chain employs TRBV12-5 and TRBJ2-1, with 9 nucleotides matching TRBD2. This CDR3 spans 18 amino acids. Germline values: CDR1 LGHNT, CDR2 FRNRAP. V gave up 2 bases and J gave up 5 bases; unmatched junction bases: 13. The CDR3 loop is CASGLLTFLSGGHNEQFF. For the CDR3, the DNA is TGTGCTAGTGGTTTGCTGACATTCCTTAGCGGGGGTCACAATGAGCAGTTCTTC.

The chain has TRBV19 and TRBJ1-1, with 7 bases lining up with TRBD1. The CDR3 is 13 residues long. The ends lost 4 bases at V and 8 bases at J; junction bases unmatched: 7. Per germline, CDR1 LNHDA and CDR2 SQIVND (reference sequence). The CDR3 spells CASSTARTGEAFF. Written as DNA, the CDR3 is TGTGCCAGTAGTACAGCCCGGACAGGCGAAGCTTTCTTT.

CDR3 bases: TGTGCCTGGAGTGTCCCGACACGTTTCACCGGGGAGCTGTTTTTT. Protein product: CAWSVPTRFTGELFF. The chain carries TRBV30 and TRBJ2-2; D unresolved. Germline CDR1 and CDR2: GTSNPN and SVGIG (reference sequence). V was cut by 0 bases and J by 4 bases, with 12 bases left in between. There are 15 residues in the CDR3.

The genes are TRBV5-1 and TRBJ2-3; weak D call: TRBD2 (5 bases). This CDR3 region has 14 residues. V was trimmed by 9 bases and J by 3 bases, leaving 17 bases between them. Per the germline V gene, CDR1 is SGHRS and CDR2 is YFSETQ. DNA of the CDR3: TGCGCCACCTCCCCCGCAGGCGGGACAGATACGCAGTATTTT. This translates into CATSPAGGTDTQYF.

The genes are TRBV7-2 and TRBJ2-1; TRBD2 matches at 11 bases. Trimming removed 3 bases from V and 2 bases from J; junction bases left unmatched: 6. The CDR3 length is 17 residues. The germline V gene has CDR1 SGHTA and CDR2 FQGNSA. CDR3 residues: CASSFRPGLAAYNEQFF. The CDR3 DNA follows: TGTGCCAGCAGCTTCAGACCGGGACTAGCGGCCTACAATGAGCAGTTCTTC.

This chain links TRBV30 with TRBJ1-5, with 10 bases fitting TRBD1. Trimming at V came to 2 bases and at J to 4 bases, leaving 11 bases not matched to a gene. Germline assignment: CDR1 GTSNPN and CDR2 SVGIG (reference sequence). The CDR3 length is 17 residues. CDR3 sequence reads: CAWSSTTGTGANQPQHF. In DNA form, the CDR3 reads TGTGCCTGGAGTTCAACCACCGGGACAGGGGCGAATCAGCCCCAGCATTTT.

V gene TRBV7-2 combines with J gene TRBJ1-3; unclear D gene. The CDR3 is 14 amino acids. The germline V and J ends were trimmed by 5 bases and 0 bases, with 8 bases remaining between them. Germline CDR1 and CDR2: SGHTA and FQGNSA. This chain's CDR3 is CASSPRSSGNTIYF. Written as DNA, the CDR3 is TGTGCCAGCAGCCCTAGATCCTCTGGAAACACCATATATTTT.

V is TRBV3-1 (or the pseudogene TRBV3-2) and J is TRBJ1-1; D gene ambiguous. There are 13 residues in the CDR3. Trimming pared 1 base from V and 5 bases from J, leaving 8 bases between. CDR1 is LGHDT, CDR2 YNNKEL, per germline (reference sequence). In DNA, the CDR3 is TGTGCCAGCAGCCAAGGAACGGAGACTGAAGCTTTCTTT. Translation gives CASSQGTETEAFF.

The gene calls are TRBV28 and TRBJ1-5; TRBD1 agrees at 9 bases. Germline V CDR1 and CDR2: MDHEN, SYDVKM. The CDR3 contains 17 residues. The junction had 15 bases not matched to a gene; V was cut back by 6 bases and J by 6 bases. DNA for the CDR3: TGTGCCAGCAGCGAGGGCCAGCGATACAGGGGGCCTCAGCCCCAGCATTTT. Its translation: CASSEGQRYRGPQPQHF.